Included here is one T cell receptor beta chain sequence, with context. As yet, its antigen is unknown. PBMCs that had been cryopreserved were the source of roughly 2.2 micrograms of genomic DNA for TCR beta libraries. This sample was taken from a study of cytotoxic CD8 clonotypes in ibrutinib-treated CLL. Study-level information: Partial responses numbered some 24 and complete responses 2; after a median about 74 months, roughly 14 stayed remitted and about twelve progressed. Study outcomes and limitations: Public clonotypes, found uncommonly, either contracted or stayed stable on treatment. Clonality climbed at ibrutinib response, then dropped toward baseline at progression.

The CDR3 extends over 14 amino acids. J was trimmed by 1 base and V by 5 bases; bases with no gene match: 4. Germline-derived CDR1 and CDR2 are MNHNY and SVGAGI (reference sequence). Clones were read by immunoSEQ multiplex PCR, and TCRdb kept only the in-frame ones, dropping some. The top ten clones hold 3% to 3.5% of a sample with tens of thousands of clones, less than 95% of them seen once. The TCR comes from a human donor with chronic lymphocytic leukemia. This chain joins TRBV6-6 and TRBJ1-2; 7 bases line up with TRBD1. Sample: PBMCs, taken after 12 months of ibrutinib treatment. The CDR3 spells CASSIDRDNYGYTF. CDR3 DNA: TGTGCCAGCAGTATAGACAGGGATAACTATGGCTACACCTTC.